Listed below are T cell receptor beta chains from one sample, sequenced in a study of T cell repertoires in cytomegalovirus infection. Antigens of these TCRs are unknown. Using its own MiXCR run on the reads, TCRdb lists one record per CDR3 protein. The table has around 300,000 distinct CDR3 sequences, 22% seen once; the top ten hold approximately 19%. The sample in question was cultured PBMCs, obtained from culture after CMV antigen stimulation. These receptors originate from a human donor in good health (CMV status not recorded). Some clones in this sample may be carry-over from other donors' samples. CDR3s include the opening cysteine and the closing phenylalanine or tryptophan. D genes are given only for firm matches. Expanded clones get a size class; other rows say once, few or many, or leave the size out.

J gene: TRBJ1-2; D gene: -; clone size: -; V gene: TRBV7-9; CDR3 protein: CASSLDHGDGYTF; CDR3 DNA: TGTGCCAGCAGCTTAGATCACGGGGACGGCTACACCTTC
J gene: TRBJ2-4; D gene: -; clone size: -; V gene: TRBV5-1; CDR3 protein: CASSLGTENIQYF; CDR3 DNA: TGCGCCAGCAGCTTGGGGACAGAAAACATTCAGTACTTC
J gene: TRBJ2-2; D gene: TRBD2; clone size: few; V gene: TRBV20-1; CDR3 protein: CSASHSSGRTGELFF; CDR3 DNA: TGCAGTGCTAGCCATAGCAGCGGGAGGACCGGGGAGCTGTTTTTT
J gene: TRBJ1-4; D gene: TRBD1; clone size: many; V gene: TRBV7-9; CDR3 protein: CASSSRTGSYEKLFF; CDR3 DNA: TGTGCCAGCAGCTCGAGGACAGGGAGCTATGAAAAACTGTTTTTT
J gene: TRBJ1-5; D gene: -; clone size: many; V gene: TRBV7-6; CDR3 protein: CASSLSIGKPQHF; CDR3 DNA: TGTGCCAGCAGCTTAAGTATAGGGAAACCCCAGCATTTT
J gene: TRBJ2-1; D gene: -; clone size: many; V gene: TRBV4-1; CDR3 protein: CASSFSLDSYNEQFF; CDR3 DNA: TGCGCCAGCAGCTTTTCACTAGACTCCTACAATGAGCAGTTCTTC
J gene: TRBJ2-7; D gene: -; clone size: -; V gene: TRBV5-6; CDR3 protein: CASSLLEVSYEQYF; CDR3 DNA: TGTGCCAGCAGCTTGTTGGAGGTTTCCTACGAGCAGTACTTC
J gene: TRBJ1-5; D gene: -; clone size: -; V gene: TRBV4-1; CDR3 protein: CASSQDVGGSNQPQHF; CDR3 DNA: TGCGCCAGCAGCCAAGATGTGGGGGGAAGCAATCAGCCCCAGCATTTT
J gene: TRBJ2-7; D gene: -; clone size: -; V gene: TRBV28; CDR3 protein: CASGHRSGSYEQYF; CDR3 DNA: TGTGCCAGCGGTCATCGGAGCGGTTCCTACGAGCAGTACTTC
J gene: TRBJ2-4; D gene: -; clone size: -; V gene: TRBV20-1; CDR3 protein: CSASTQGFAKNIQYF; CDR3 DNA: TGCAGTGCTAGCACACAGGGATTTGCCAAAAACATTCAGTACTTC
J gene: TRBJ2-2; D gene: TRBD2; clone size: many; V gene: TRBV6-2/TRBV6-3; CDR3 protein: CASSRRLALNTGELFF; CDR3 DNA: TGTGCCAGCAGCCGCCGACTAGCGCTCAACACCGGGGAGCTGTTTTTT
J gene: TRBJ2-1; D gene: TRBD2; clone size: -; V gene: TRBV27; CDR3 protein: CASSQQGSGSSGYEQFF; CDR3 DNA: TGTGCCAGCAGCCAGCAGGGTAGCGGGAGTTCTGGGTATGAGCAGTTCTTC
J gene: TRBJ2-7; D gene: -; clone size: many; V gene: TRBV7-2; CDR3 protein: CASSFTGVSYEQYF; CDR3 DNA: TGTGCCAGCAGCTTTACGGGAGTTTCCTACGAGCAGTACTTC
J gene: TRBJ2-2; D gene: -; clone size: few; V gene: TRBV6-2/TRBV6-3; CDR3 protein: CASRGGTGKTGELFF; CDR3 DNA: TGTGCCAGCAGGGGAGGGACAGGAAAAACCGGGGAGCTGTTTTTT
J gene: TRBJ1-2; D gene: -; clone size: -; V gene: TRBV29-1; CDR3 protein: CSVWENYGYTF; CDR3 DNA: TGCAGCGTCTGGGAGAACTATGGCTACACCTTC
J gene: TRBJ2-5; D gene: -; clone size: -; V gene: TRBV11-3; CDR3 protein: CASSFSMEGFRSGVEETQYF; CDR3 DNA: TGTGCCAGCAGCTTTTCCATGGAAGGGTTTAGGTCGGGGGTCGAAGAGACCCAGTACTTC
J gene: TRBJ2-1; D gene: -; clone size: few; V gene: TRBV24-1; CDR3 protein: CATSQGHEQFF; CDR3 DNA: TGTGCCACCAGTCAAGGCCATGAGCAGTTCTTC
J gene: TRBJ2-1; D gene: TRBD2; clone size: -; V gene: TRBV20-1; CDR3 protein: CSARGGVTYNEQFF; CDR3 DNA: TGCAGTGCTAGGGGGGGGGTAACCTACAATGAGCAGTTCTTC
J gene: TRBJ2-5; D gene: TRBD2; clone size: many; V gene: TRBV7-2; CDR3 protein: CASSLSAGGGRETQYF; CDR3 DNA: TGTGCCAGCAGCTTATCGGCGGGGGGGGGACGAGAGACCCAGTACTTC
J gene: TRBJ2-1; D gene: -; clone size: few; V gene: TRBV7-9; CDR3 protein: CASSVGRHSNEQFF; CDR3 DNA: TGTGCCAGCAGCGTTGGGCGTCATTCTAATGAGCAGTTCTTC
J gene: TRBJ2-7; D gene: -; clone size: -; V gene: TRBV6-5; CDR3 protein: CASSESTVYEQYF; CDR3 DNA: TGTGCCAGCAGTGAGAGTACTGTCTACGAGCAGTACTTC
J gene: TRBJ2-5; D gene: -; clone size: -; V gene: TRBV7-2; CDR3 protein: CASSHNGPGETQYF; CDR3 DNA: TGTGCCAGCAGCCACAATGGGCCCGGGGAGACCCAGTACTTC
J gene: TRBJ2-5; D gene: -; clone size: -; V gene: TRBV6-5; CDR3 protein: CASSYSFAETQYF; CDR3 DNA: TGTGCCAGCAGTTACTCGTTCGCCGAGACCCAGTACTTC
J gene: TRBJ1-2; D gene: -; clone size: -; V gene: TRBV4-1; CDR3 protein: CASSQDSSYGYTF; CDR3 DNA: TGCGCCAGCAGCCAAGATTCATCCTATGGCTACACCTTC
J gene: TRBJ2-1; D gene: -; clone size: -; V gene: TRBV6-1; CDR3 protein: CASSPRIGKLLDEQFF; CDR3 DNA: TGTGCCAGCAGTCCTAGGATCGGGAAATTATTGGATGAGCAGTTCTTC
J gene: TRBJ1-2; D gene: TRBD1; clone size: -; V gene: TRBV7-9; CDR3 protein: CASSLARDRVNYGYTF; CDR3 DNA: TGTGCCAGCAGCTTAGCGCGAGACAGGGTTAACTATGGCTACACCTTC
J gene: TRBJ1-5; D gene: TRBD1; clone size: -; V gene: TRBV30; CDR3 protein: CAWSGQGNQPQHF; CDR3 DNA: TGTGCCTGGTCGGGACAGGGCAATCAGCCCCAGCATTTT
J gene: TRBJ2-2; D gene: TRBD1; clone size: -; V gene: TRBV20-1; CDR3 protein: CSARDRVIGTGELFF; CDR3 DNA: TGCAGTGCTAGGGACAGGGTTATTGGTACCGGGGAGCTGTTTTTT
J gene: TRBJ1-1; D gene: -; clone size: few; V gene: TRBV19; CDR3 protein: CASSMRGLAEAFF; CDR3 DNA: TGTGCCAGTAGTATGCGGGGGTTGGCTGAAGCTTTCTTT
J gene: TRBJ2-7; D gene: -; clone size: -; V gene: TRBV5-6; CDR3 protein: CASSGGNEQYF; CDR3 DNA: TGTGCCAGCAGCGGGGGAAACGAGCAGTACTTC
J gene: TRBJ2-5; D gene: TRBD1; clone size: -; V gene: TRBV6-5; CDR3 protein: CASRGTDRGETQYF; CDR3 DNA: TGTGCCAGCAGAGGGACAGATCGGGGTGAGACCCAGTACTTC
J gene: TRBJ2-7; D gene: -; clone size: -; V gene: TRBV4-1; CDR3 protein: CASSPSGRYEQYF; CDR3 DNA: TGCGCCAGCAGCCCATCGGGTCGCTACGAGCAGTACTTC
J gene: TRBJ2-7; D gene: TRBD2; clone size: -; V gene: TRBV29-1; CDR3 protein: CSVELLAGGPYEQYF; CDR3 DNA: TGCAGCGTTGAACTTCTAGCGGGAGGGCCCTACGAGCAGTACTTC
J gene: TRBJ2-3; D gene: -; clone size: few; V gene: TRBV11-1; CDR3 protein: CASRTNTDTQYF; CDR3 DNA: TGTGCCAGCAGAACCAACACAGATACGCAGTATTTT
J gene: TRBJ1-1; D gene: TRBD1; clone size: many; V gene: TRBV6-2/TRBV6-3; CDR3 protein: CASSSQGIEAFF; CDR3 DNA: TGTGCCAGCAGCTCACAGGGGATTGAAGCTTTCTTT
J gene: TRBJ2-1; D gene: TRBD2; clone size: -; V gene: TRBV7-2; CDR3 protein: CASSQEAGGYNEQFF; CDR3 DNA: TGTGCCAGCAGCCAAGAGGCGGGAGGGTACAATGAGCAGTTCTTC
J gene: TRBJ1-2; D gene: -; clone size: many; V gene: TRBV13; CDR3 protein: CASSGTHLDYGYTF; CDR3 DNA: TGTGCCAGCAGCGGGACTCACCTCGACTATGGCTACACCTTC
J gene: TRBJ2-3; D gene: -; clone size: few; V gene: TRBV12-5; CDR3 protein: CASGSGQTDTQYF; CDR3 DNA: TGTGCTAGTGGTTCCGGACAGACAGATACGCAGTATTTT
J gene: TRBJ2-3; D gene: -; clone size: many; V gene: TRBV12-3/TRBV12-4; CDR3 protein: CASSFGPGLDTQYF; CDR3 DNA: TGTGCCAGCAGTTTCGGGCCCGGGCTTGATACGCAGTATTTT
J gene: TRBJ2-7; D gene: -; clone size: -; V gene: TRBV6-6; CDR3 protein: CASSYGDEQYF; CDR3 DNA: TGTGCCAGCAGTTACGGAGACGAGCAGTACTTC
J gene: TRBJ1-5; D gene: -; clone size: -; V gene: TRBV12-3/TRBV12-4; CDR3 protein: CASSSYSGGSYSNQPQHF; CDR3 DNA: TGTGCCAGCAGTTCCTACTCGGGCGGAAGCTATAGCAATCAGCCCCAGCATTTT
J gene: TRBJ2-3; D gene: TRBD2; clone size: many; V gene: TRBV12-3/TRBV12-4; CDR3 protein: CASSLVLAGVGRTDTQYF; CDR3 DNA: TGTGCCAGCAGTTTAGTCCTAGCGGGAGTCGGTCGCACAGATACGCAGTATTTT
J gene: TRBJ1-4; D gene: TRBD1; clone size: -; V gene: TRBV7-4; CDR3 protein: CASSRTGGEEKLFF; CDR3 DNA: TGTGCCAGCAGCCGGACAGGGGGCGAGGAAAAACTGTTTTTT
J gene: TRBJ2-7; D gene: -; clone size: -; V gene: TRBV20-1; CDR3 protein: CSARELGPEQYF; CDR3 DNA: TGCAGTGCTAGAGAGCTGGGGCCCGAGCAGTACTTC
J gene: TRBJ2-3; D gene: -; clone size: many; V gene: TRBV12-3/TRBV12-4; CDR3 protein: CASSLGFENTDTQYF; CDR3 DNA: TGTGCCAGCAGTTTGGGATTCGAAAACACAGATACGCAGTATTTT
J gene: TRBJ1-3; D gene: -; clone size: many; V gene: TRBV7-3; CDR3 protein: CASSQGQGNTIYF; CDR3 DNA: TGTGCCAGCAGCCAGGGACAAGGAAACACCATATATTTT
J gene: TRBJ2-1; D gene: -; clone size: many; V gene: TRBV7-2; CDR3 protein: CASSAAGRVEQFF; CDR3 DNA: TGTGCCAGCAGCGCCGCCGGACGGGTGGAGCAGTTCTTC
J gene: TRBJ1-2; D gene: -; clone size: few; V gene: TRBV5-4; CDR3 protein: CASSLETGWYGYTF; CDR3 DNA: TGTGCCAGCAGCTTGGAGACAGGCTGGTATGGCTACACCTTC
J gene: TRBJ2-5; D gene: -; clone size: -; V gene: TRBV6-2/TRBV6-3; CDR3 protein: CASSYPGSTMWETQYF; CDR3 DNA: TGTGCCAGCAGTTACCCCGGGTCTACCATGTGGGAGACCCAGTACTTC
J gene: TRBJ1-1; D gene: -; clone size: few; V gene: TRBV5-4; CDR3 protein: CASSFSGAPERAFF; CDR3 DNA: TGTGCCAGCAGCTTTTCGGGGGCCCCGGAGCGAGCTTTCTTT
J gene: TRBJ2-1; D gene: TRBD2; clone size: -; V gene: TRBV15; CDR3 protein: CATSRDWREGRNNNEQFF; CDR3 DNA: TGTGCCACCAGCAGAGATTGGAGGGAGGGGCGCAACAACAATGAGCAGTTCTTC
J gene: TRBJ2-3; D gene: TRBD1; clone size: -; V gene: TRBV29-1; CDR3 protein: CSVDRDSPSTDTQYF; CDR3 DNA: TGCAGCGTGGACAGGGACAGCCCTAGCACAGATACGCAGTATTTT
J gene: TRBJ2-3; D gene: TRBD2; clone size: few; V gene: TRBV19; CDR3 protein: CASSTRSLAGGPPDTQYF; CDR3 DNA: TGTGCCAGTAGTACTCGGAGTCTAGCGGGAGGGCCCCCAGATACGCAGTATTTT
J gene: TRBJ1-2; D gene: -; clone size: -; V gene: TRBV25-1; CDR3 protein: CASSEWPGAHHGYTF; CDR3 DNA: TGTGCCAGCAGTGAATGGCCAGGGGCCCACCATGGCTACACCTTC
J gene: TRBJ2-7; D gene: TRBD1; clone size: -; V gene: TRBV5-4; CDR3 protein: CASSLAPGTGYEQYF; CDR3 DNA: TGTGCCAGCAGCTTGGCACCAGGGACAGGGTACGAGCAGTACTTC
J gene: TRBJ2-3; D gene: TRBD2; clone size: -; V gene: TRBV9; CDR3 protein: CASSGTSGTTTDTQYF; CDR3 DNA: TGTGCCAGCAGCGGCACTAGCGGGACCACCACAGATACGCAGTATTTT